This entry is about one T cell receptor (beta chain). The study drew participants aged about 18 to 89 years from some 23 US areas. A case of COVID-19 had been met by exposed participants within 2 weeks before study entry. In the authors' workflow: By means of reference gene primer amplification, nucleated cell counts were estimated. Libraries were prepared by immunoSEQ multiplex PCR; TCRdb keeps only in-frame clonotypes and omits some of them. That table gives V, J and clone size, and the DNA gave D and trimming. The sample consists of over 200,000 clones, over 80% of them appearing once. Trimming left V 3 bases short and J 0 bases short, with 12 bases between. Germline V gene sequence: CDR1 DFQATT, CDR2 SNEGSKA (reference sequence). The CDR3 has 15 amino acids. The data stem from a study of blood T cell repertoires in COVID-19.

Sequencing was done on a sample of PBMCs or T cells enriched from blood (not recorded which). This sequence originates from a woman between 25 and 40 years old who had been exposed to COVID-19. The J gene is TRBJ1-5, the V gene TRBV20-1; D gene ambiguous. CDR3 sequence: CSASFDGDSNQPQHF. CDR3 coding DNA: TGCAGTGCTAGTTTTGACGGAGATAGCAATCAGCCCCAGCATTTT.